The TCR beta chain described here comes from a study of Ad26.COV2.S vaccination and SARS-CoV-2 variants (dated by TCRdb to about 2021). As for the study more broadly: Vaccine-arm donors came from COV1001, a multicentre, randomized, double-blind, placebo-controlled phase I-IIa trial of Ad26.COV2.S in healthy adults. Dosing of Ad26.COV2.S was intramuscular, at either 5x10^10 or 1x10^11 viral particles, delivered as one shot or as two shots spaced 56 days apart. TCRbeta repertoire sequencing served as the tool for gauging how specific and how broad the SARS-CoV-2-reactive T cell receptors were following Ad26.COV2.S vaccination. A total of 32 samples were included in the TCR-sequenced set, comprising roughly 19 Ad26.COV2.S vaccine recipients, 5 placebo recipients and 8 SARS-CoV-2 convalescent individuals. Trial participants were randomized into five groups of five, in which low-dose or high-dose Ad26.COV2.S was given once or twice, or placebo was given on both occasions. Investigators did not know the trial group allocation while performing experiments and assessing outcomes. On the study overall, not on this receptor specifically: Comparable non-spike TCR breadth was observed between vaccine and placebo recipients, consistent with only spike being contained in the vaccine. Substantial breadth of spike-specific CD8+ and CD4+ T cell responses was reported after vaccination. The authors noted that total T cell responses may have been underestimated by the TCR breadth and depth analyses. The study was not powered to compare responses between vaccine doses or regimens. Ad26.COV2.S recipients had higher spike-specific TCR breadth than placebo recipients (P = 0.0014).

V and J are truncated by 3 bases and 1 base respectively, leaving an intervening sequence of 11 bases. The CDR1 and CDR2 encoded by the germline V gene are MDHEN and SYDVKM. Including cysteine and phenylalanine, the CDR3 has 15 amino acids. This entry keeps only the CDR3 DNA: 45 bases, framed from base 1. What the treatment or condition label conveys for this sample: roughly 19 received Ad26.COV2.S at low or high dose, single or two shots; roughly five received placebo; per-sample allocation not given. For vaccine and placebo recipients, the sequenced repertoires came from samples collected on day 63 after the first injection. Between 29 July and 7 August 2020, Cohort 1b enrolled around 25 adults aged 18-55 years at one site in Boston, USA. Ad26.COV2.S was a replication-incompetent adenovirus type 26 vector that expressed a prefusion-stabilized SARS-CoV-2 spike protein derived from the original Wuhan strain.

The immunoSEQ Assay was the method used to sequence TCRbeta CDR3 regions. After extraction, genomic DNA underwent amplification by bias-controlled multiplex PCR, followed by high-throughput sequencing. The published analysis was carried out like this. To quantify the absolute abundance of every unique TCRbeta CDR3 region, sequences were collapsed and filtered. T cell fraction was estimated by normalizing TCRbeta template counts to usable DNA, with usable DNA measured through amplification of reference genes found in all nucleated cells. Repertoire TCRs were annotated as SARS-CoV-2-specific when V gene, CDR3 amino acid sequence and J gene were exactly matched to a known reactive TCR set. MIRA supplied the reference SARS-CoV-2 TCR set, which was filtered for enrichment in COVID-19-positive ImmuneCODE repertoires so that public or cross-reactive TCRs were removed. Using the MIRA antigens, annotated TCRs were further analysed by specific ORF or by position within an ORF. Breadth was defined as annotated unique rearrangements over total unique productive rearrangements; depth was the summed frequency of those rearrangements. TCR breadth was compared between groups using two-sided Wilcoxon rank-sum tests. Entries here come from immuneACCESS through TCRdb and include only in-frame sequences with V and J called. Some clones fail to appear in such tables; in the studies checked, an unresolved V gene covers under half of the shortfall, and the cause of the remainder is unknown. The V and J calls and the clone size are those of that table, but D and trimming were determined from the DNA. The sample profile shows about 440,000 clones; less than 95% of them were found once. The ten largest clones add up to less than 5.5% of the sample.

Points on this clone: No cognate antigen has been identified for it. No much larger clone exists at a distance of one base, and base qualities are not known.

The specimen comprised peripheral blood, sampled in a trial of Ad26.COV2.S vaccine versus placebo. The sequence links TRBV28 to TRBJ2-3; the D segment may tentatively be TRBD1 or TRBD2, each giving 7 matched bases. The source is a person between 18 and 60 years old who received the Ad26.COV2.S COVID-19 vaccine or a placebo. Here the CDR3 is given as CASSLGGTGTDTQYF. The DNA is as follows: TGTGCCAGCAGTTTGGGGGGGACAGGCACAGATACGCAGTATTTT.